A single TCR beta chain is shown here with its context. This sample was included in a study of cytomegalovirus exposure and HLA in healthy donors. The V gene end was trimmed by 2 bases and the J gene end by 5 bases; junction bases not matched to a gene: 7. Germline CDR1 is MRHNA and CDR2 is SNTAGT. CDR3 length equals 16 residues. The donors were part of the roughly 130-subject validation cohort, which stood apart from the approximately 630-subject first cohort. The data were produced by immunoSEQ multiplex PCR, yet TCRdb's version contains in-frame clones alone and is incomplete. The data hold some 180,000 clones, with more than 75% observed a single time.

The TCR originated in a man in his thirties or forties in good health and CMV-seropositive. Sequenced: PBMCs. This chain links TRBV6-4 with TRBJ2-1; 9 bases line up with TRBD1. CDR3 coding DNA: TGTGCCAGCAGTGACAGACGGACAGGGGCCCACAATGAGCAGTTCTTC. Amino acids: CASSDRRTGAHNEQFF.